These T cell receptor beta chains were read from a single sample in a study of identical twins. MiXCR, run by TCRdb on the 5' RACE reads, gives a single entry per CDR3 protein. The sample has about 890,000 distinct CDR3 sequences, 9% to 15% seen once. These data also formed part of another study, on yellow fever vaccine responses in identical twins.

The sequencing sample was made of PBMCs. The receptors derive from a woman aged 18-35 years in good health. Both conserved end residues are part of each CDR3.

TRBV6-1 | CASSTRTMNTEAFF
TRBV6-6 | CASSWGDLGLEQYF
TRBV5-1 | CASRFPPGASGANNEQFF
TRBV12-3/TRBV12-4 | CASMRRTAPYNYGYTF
TRBV27 | CASSLVRGGLADTQYF
TRBV20-1 | CSASGGGTDTQYF
TRBV18 | CASSPAGQGQDGYTF
TRBV7-8 | CASGPDRAFF
TRBV6-1 | CASSTRVLRPSDTQYF
TRBV7-2 | CASSPAGTLLYEQYF
TRBV12-3/TRBV12-4 | CASSLALTGITGELFF
TRBV6-4 | CASSATGRSYNSPLHF
TRBV5-1 | CASNQDGTTGELFF
TRBV25-1 | CASKGRLTDTQYF
TRBV20-1 | CSARDLYSNQPQHF
TRBV20-1 | CSASPHGSYEQYF
TRBV2 | CASGTRGYTF
TRBV7-9 | CASSSPGLWIYEQYF
TRBV12-3/TRBV12-4 | CASGGTANTGELFF
TRBV12-3/TRBV12-4 | CASTLQGAGANVLTF
TRBV7-9 | CASSLVGFRDSNSPLHF
TRBV11-2 | CASSTVPYEQYF